This T cell receptor (beta chain) was sequenced in a study of OX40 agonist ivuxolimab in advanced cancers. Whole-study context: The patients' treatment was ivuxolimab, an agonistic anti-OX40 (CD134) antibody. The dose-escalation cohort had hepatocellular carcinoma, melanoma, renal cell or head and neck cancer. General study results and limits: Averaged across samples, CD8+ T cells carried more expanded clones than CD4+ did.

The CDR3 length is 15 residues. Per the germline V gene, CDR1 is LNHDA and CDR2 is SQIVND (reference sequence). V lost 6 bases and J lost 4; bases outside the gene matches: 11. Data came from immunoSEQ multiplex PCR; TCRdb stores just in-frame clones and leaves some out. The sample records about 67,000 clones, 85% to 90% being singletons. Worth noting for this clone: The antigen is unknown.

The rearrangement joins TRBV19 to TRBJ1-1; 7 bases line up with TRBD1. The specimen was CD4+ or CD8+ T cells sorted from blood, collected in a trial of the OX40 agonist ivuxolimab. This TCR came from an adult with an advanced solid tumor such as melanoma, head and neck, liver or kidney cancer. The CDR3 loop is CASRKSRDSVTEAFF. For the CDR3, the DNA is TGTGCCAGTAGGAAGTCCCGGGACAGTGTCACTGAAGCTTTCTTT.